These T cell receptor beta chains were read from a single sample in a study of CD8 T cells in ankylosing spondylitis. TCRdb reprocessed the 5' RACE reads with MiXCR, giving one entry per CDR3 protein. The data show 300,000 to 400,000 distinct CDR3 sequences, 20% to 25% seen once. The material sequenced was blood, either unsorted or a sorted T cell fraction (not recorded which). The receptors derive from a male donor with ankylosing spondylitis. Each CDR3 is given with its conserved first and last residue. The size of a clone is reported for some rows only, either as once, few or many, or as a class for expanded clones.

j_gene,v_gene,abundance,CDR3aa
TRBJ1-1,TRBV4-2,few,CASSQAGGPNTEAFF
TRBJ2-7,TRBV29-1,many,CSVGRQGNEQYF
TRBJ2-2,TRBV6-2/TRBV6-3,few,CASTAGTGVIGELFF
TRBJ1-1,TRBV7-8,few,CASSFNWGLARNTEAFF
TRBJ2-2,TRBV2,-,CASRRLLNTGELFF
TRBJ2-7,TRBV20-1,-,CSAPDRGAVGEQYF
TRBJ2-7,TRBV7-9,few,CASSDRTELIPRHEQYF
TRBJ1-5,TRBV7-2,-,CASRRNSNQPQHF
TRBJ2-3,TRBV5-1,few,CASSSLLEGGTDTQYF
TRBJ1-3,TRBV15,-,CATSDLNGDTIYF